This T cell receptor delta chain was profiled in a study of Vδ1+ human thymocytes. The ends lost 3 bases at V and 3 bases at J; junction bases unmatched: 9. Germline V gene data show CDR1 as TSWWSYY and CDR2 as QGS. This CDR3 region has 17 residues. The sorted cells were CD3+ Vdelta1+ Vdelta2- thymocytes from alphabeta-depleted thymus. Sorted Vdelta1+ thymocytes were about 97% to 99.6% pure. Concerning this clone itself: As yet, its antigen is unknown.

Sequences come from RNA converted to cDNA by reverse transcription. The CDR3 regions were amplified by multiplex PCR from V-gene primers to a constant-region primer. With CATT, TCRdb re-called clones from the multiplex PCR reads. The data hold roughly 56,000 delta-chain clones, with more than 13% observed a single time. Overall study findings and caveats: Thymic delta-chain repertoires held approximately 20% Vdelta2 sequences and few Vdelta3, despite high sort purity. Donors shared many TRG clonotypes but few TRD clonotypes. In the thymus, TRG and TRD repertoires looked highly polyclonal with Gaussian CDR3 lengths.

The chain recombines TRDV1 with TRDJ1, with 11 nucleotides matching TRDD3. Source material: Vdelta1+ gamma-delta thymocytes from the thymus. Documented subset: FACS-sorted CD3+ TCRalphabeta- TCRVdelta1+ TCRVdelta2- thymocytes. This TCR derives from a girl less than two years old who had congenital heart surgery. CDR3 DNA sequence: TGTGCTCTTGGGGAGCAGGAGCTGGGGGATACCGCCGATAAACTCATCTTT. It is translated as CALGEQELGDTADKLIF.